A selection of T cell receptor beta chains follows, all from one sample in a study of shared clonotypes between healthy human individuals. The protocol was immunoSEQ multiplex PCR, while the TCRdb copy is restricted to in-frame clones and leaves out a portion. The data show around 2.5 million clones, with under 95% seen just once and approximately 0.35% held by the top ten. The sample consisted of naive CD4+ T cells from PBMCs. The receptor set was obtained from a man between 18 and 35 years old in good health. Some clones in this sample may be carry-over from other donors' samples. The CDR3 runs from the conserved cysteine through the conserved F or W. A D gene is named only where the DNA matches it firmly. The size field is filled for only some rows; it gives once, few, many or a size class.

clone_size j_call d_call v_call cdr3_aa cdr3_nt
- TRBJ2-1 - TRBV28 CATLSTTSSYNEQFF TGTGCCACCCTCTCGACTACGAGCTCCTACAATGAGCAGTTCTTC
- TRBJ2-1 TRBD2 TRBV9 CASSILAGVGNEQFF TGTGCCAGCAGCATACTAGCGGGAGTTGGCAATGAGCAGTTCTTC
- TRBJ1-3 TRBD1 TRBV28 CASSPIQGVGNTIYF TGTGCCAGCAGTCCGATTCAGGGGGTAGGAAACACCATATATTTT
few TRBJ1-2 - TRBV5-4 CASSAADGRWYGYTF TGTGCCAGCAGCGCGGCGGACGGCCGTTGGTATGGCTACACCTTC
- TRBJ2-3 - TRBV19 CASSQGPDTQYF TGTGCCAGTAGCCAGGGACCAGATACGCAGTATTTT
- TRBJ1-1 - TRBV7-9 CASTLGGNTEAFF TGTGCCAGCACCCTAGGGGGGAACACTGAAGCTTTCTTT
- TRBJ1-5 - TRBV4-1 CASSHPALNQPQHF TGCGCCAGCAGCCACCCCGCCCTCAATCAGCCCCAGCATTTT
- TRBJ2-2 TRBD2 TRBV7-3 CASSLGLAGTGELFF TGTGCCAGCAGCTTAGGCCTAGCGGGCACCGGGGAGCTGTTTTTT
- TRBJ2-2 - TRBV5-1 CASSFDRVGTGELFF TGCGCCAGCAGCTTTGACCGGGTAGGGACCGGGGAGCTGTTTTTT
- TRBJ2-6 - TRBV19 CASSTPGAGANVLTF TGTGCCAGTAGTACCCCGGGCGCCGGGGCCAACGTCCTGACTTTC
- TRBJ2-7 - TRBV4-1 CASGLTLEEQYF TGCGCCAGCGGCCTTACGCTGGAGGAGCAGTACTTC
- TRBJ2-7 - TRBV28 CASSLGTNNYEQYF TGTGCCAGCAGTTTGGGGACAAATAACTACGAGCAGTACTTC
- TRBJ2-3 - TRBV18 CASSQDRIRGDTQYF TGTGCCAGCTCACAAGACAGGATAAGGGGAGATACGCAGTATTTT
- TRBJ2-1 - TRBV9 CASSPRRLPNEQFF TGTGCCAGCAGCCCCCGGCGGCTACCTAATGAGCAGTTCTTC
- TRBJ1-2 TRBD1 TRBV5-1 CASSQGALYGYTF TGCGCCAGCAGTCAGGGGGCACTCTATGGCTACACCTTC
- TRBJ2-7 - TRBV5-6 CASSPSPAIRPPYF TGTGCCAGCAGCCCCAGCCCCGCAATTCGGCCGCCGTACTTC
- TRBJ2-7 - TRBV19 CASSGTLDLEQYF TGTGCCAGTAGTGGGACCCTGGACCTCGAGCAGTACTTC
- TRBJ2-5 - TRBV5-4 CASSLYQETQYF TGTGCCAGCAGCCTGTACCAAGAGACCCAGTACTTC
- TRBJ2-3 TRBD2 TRBV7-9 CASSLGIAGDADTQYF TGTGCCAGCAGCTTAGGCATAGCGGGAGACGCAGATACGCAGTATTTT
few TRBJ1-5 - TRBV30 CAWSVQGKLGNQPQHF TGTGCCTGGAGTGTACAAGGGAAGCTTGGCAATCAGCCCCAGCATTTT
- TRBJ2-3 - TRBV7-8 CASSLDISTDTQYF TGTGCCAGCAGCTTGGACATCAGTACAGATACGCAGTATTTT
- TRBJ2-1 TRBD2 TRBV4-1 CASSQAGTSGREGEQFF TGCGCCAGCAGCCAAGCCGGGACTAGCGGGAGGGAGGGTGAGCAGTTCTTC
- TRBJ1-5 - TRBV7-2 CASSFSGQPQHF TGTGCCAGCAGCTTCTCAGGGCAGCCCCAGCATTTT
- TRBJ1-2 TRBD1 TRBV25-1 CASARTGELDGYTF TGTGCCAGCGCCCGGACAGGGGAGCTGGATGGCTACACCTTC
- TRBJ2-3 TRBD1 TRBV9 CASSLGGGSTDTQYF TGTGCCAGCAGCCTAGGGGGCGGGAGCACAGATACGCAGTATTTT
- TRBJ2-7 - TRBV2 CASSEGTASYEQYF TGTGCCAGCAGTGAAGGGACGGCCTCCTACGAGCAGTACTTC
- TRBJ2-3 TRBD2 TRBV30 CAWSVLAGGVPDTQYF TGTGCCTGGAGTGTGCTAGCGGGAGGGGTCCCAGATACGCAGTATTTT
- TRBJ1-2 - TRBV5-6 CASSSNRVRNYGYTF TGTGCCAGCAGCTCGAACAGAGTCCGCAACTATGGCTACACCTTC
- TRBJ2-4 TRBD2 TRBV28 CASRNGTSGTLAKNIQYF TGTGCCAGCAGAAACGGGACTAGCGGGACCTTAGCCAAAAACATTCAGTACTTC
- TRBJ1-1 TRBD1 TRBV7-9 CASSSPGGAQTEAFF TGTGCCAGCAGCTCCCCAGGGGGCGCACAGACTGAAGCTTTCTTT
- TRBJ1-1 - TRBV7-6 CASSSRAGTEAFF TGTGCCAGCAGCTCCCGGGCTGGCACTGAAGCTTTCTTT
- TRBJ2-5 - TRBV5-1 CASSLSGQRGQETQYF TGCGCCAGCAGCTTGTCTGGTCAACGTGGCCAAGAGACCCAGTACTTC
- TRBJ2-7 - TRBV6-1 CASSETRLREQYF TGTGCCAGCAGTGAAACTAGACTGCGGGAGCAGTACTTC
- TRBJ2-5 - TRBV27 CASKKAGWGETQYF TGTGCCAGCAAGAAAGCAGGGTGGGGAGAGACCCAGTACTTC
- TRBJ1-1 TRBD1 TRBV5-1 CASSLAPGQGANTEAFF TGCGCCAGCAGCTTGGCCCCGGGACAGGGGGCGAACACTGAAGCTTTCTTT
- TRBJ1-2 - TRBV15 CATSREQGYGYTF TGTGCCACCAGCAGAGAACAGGGCTATGGCTACACCTTC
- TRBJ2-7 TRBD1 TRBV6-1 CASSERDRGRFEQYF TGTGCCAGCAGTGAAAGGGACAGGGGGCGGTTCGAGCAGTACTTC
- TRBJ2-3 TRBD2 TRBV7-7 CASSLKTSAAQYF TGTGCCAGCAGCCTCAAGACTAGCGCGGCGCAGTATTTT
- TRBJ1-3 TRBD1 TRBV5-1 CASSPGTGTSSGNTIYF TGCGCCAGCAGCCCAGGGACAGGAACTTCCTCTGGAAACACCATATATTTT